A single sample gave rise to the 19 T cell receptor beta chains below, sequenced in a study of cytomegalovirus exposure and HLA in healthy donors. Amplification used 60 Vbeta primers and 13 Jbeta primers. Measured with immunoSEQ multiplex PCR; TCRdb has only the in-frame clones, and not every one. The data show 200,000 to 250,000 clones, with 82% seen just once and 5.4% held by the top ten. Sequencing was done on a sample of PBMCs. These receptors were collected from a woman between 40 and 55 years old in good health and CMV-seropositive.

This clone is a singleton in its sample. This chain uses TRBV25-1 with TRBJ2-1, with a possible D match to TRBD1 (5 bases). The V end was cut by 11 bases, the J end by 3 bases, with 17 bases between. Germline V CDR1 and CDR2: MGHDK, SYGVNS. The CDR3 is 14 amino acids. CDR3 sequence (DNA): TGTGCCGTAGGCAGGGCCGACGGCTACAATGAGCAGTTCTTC. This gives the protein CAVGRADGYNEQFF.

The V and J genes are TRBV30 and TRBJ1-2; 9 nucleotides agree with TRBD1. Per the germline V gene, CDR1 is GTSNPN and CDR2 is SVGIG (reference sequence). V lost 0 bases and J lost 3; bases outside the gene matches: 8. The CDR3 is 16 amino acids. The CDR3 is CAWSVRWDRAYYGYTF. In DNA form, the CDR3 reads TGTGCCTGGAGTGTACGGTGGGACAGGGCATACTATGGCTACACCTTC.

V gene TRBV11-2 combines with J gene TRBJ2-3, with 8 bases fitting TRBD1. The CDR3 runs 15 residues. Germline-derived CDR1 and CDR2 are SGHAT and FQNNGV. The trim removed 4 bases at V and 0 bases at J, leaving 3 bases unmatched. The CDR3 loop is CASSSRDRSTDTQYF. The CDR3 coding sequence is TGTGCCAGCAGCTCCCGGGACAGGAGCACAGATACGCAGTATTTT.

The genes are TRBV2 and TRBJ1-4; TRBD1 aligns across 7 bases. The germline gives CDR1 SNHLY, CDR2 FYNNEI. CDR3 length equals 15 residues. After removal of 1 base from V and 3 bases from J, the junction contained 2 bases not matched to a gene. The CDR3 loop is CASSEETGSNEKLFF. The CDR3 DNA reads TGTGCCAGCAGTGAAGAGACAGGGTCTAATGAAAAACTGTTTTTT.

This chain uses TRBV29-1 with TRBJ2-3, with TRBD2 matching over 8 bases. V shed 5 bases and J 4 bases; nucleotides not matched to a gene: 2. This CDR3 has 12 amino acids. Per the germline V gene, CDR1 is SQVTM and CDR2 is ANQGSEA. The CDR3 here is CSVTGGADTQYF. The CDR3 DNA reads TGCAGCGTTACGGGGGGGGCAGATACGCAGTATTTT.

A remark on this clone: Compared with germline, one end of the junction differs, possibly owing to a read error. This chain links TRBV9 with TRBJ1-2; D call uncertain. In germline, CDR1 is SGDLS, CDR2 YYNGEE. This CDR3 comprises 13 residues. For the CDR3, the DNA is TGTGCCAGCAGCCCTCAAGCTAAGTATGGCTACACCTTC. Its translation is CASSPQAKYGYTF.

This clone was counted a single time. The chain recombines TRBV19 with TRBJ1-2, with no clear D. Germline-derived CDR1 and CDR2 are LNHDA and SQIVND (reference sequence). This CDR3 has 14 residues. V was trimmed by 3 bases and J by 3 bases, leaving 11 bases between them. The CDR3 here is CASSMSVPYYGYTF. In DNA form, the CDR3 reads TGTGCCAGTAGTATGTCAGTCCCCTACTATGGCTACACCTTC.

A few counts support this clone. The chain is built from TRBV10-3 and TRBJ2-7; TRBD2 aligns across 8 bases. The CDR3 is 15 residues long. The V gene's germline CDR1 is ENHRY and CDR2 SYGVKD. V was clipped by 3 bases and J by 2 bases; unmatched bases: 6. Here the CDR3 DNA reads TGTGCCATCAGTGAAGGTAGCGGGACCCCCTACGAGCAGTACTTC. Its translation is CAISEGSGTPYEQYF.

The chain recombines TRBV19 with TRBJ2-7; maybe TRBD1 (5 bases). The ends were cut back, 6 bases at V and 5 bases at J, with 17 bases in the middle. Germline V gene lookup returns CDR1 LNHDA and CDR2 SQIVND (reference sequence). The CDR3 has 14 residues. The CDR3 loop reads CASSKKGLDHEQYF. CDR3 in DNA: TGTGCCAGTAGCAAAAAGGGGTTGGACCACGAGCAGTACTTC.

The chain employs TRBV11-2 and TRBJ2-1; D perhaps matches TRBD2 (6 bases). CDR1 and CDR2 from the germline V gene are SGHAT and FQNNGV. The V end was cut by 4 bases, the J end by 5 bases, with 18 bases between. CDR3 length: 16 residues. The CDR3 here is CASSSRRGLGNNEQFF. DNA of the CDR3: TGTGCCAGCAGCTCGCGGAGGGGACTTGGTAACAATGAGCAGTTCTTC. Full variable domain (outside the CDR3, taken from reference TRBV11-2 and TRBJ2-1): EAGVAQSPRYKIIEKRQSVAFWCNPISGHATLYWYQQILGQGPKLLIQFQNNGVVDDSQLPKDRFSAERLKGVDSTLKIQPAKLEDSAVYLCASSSRRGLGNNEQFFGPGTRLTVL.

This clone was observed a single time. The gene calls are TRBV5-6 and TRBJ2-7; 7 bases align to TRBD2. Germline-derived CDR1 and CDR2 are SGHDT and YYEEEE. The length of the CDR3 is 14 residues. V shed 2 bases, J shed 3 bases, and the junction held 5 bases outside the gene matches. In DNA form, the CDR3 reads TGTGCCAGCAGCTTCGGGTCTAGCGGCTACGAGCAGTACTTC. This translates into CASSFGSSGYEQYF.

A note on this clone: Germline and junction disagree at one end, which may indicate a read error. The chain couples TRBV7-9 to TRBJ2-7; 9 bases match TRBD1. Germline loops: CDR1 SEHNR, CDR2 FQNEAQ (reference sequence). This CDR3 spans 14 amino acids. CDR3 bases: TGTGCCAGCAGTTTAGACAGGGGGATCCGCGAGCAGTACTTC. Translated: CASSLDRGIREQYF.

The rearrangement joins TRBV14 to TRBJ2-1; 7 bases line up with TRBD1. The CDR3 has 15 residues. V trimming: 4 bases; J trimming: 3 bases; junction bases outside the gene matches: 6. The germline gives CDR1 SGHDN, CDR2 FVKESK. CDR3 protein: CASSPTGHFYNEQFF. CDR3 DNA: TGTGCCAGCAGCCCGACAGGGCATTTCTACAATGAGCAGTTCTTC.

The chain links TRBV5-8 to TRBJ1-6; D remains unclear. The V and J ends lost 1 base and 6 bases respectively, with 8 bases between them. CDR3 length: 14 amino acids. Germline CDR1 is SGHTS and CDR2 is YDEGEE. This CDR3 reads CASSLQVFNSPLHF. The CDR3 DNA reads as TGTGCCAGCAGCTTGCAGGTCTTTAATTCACCCCTCCACTTT. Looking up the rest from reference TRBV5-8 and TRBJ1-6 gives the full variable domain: EAGVTQSPTHLIKTRGQQATLRCSPISGHTSVYWYQQALGLGLQFLLWYDEGEERNRGNFPPRFSGRQFPNYSSELNVNALELEDSALYLCASSLQVFNSPLHFGNGTRLTVT.

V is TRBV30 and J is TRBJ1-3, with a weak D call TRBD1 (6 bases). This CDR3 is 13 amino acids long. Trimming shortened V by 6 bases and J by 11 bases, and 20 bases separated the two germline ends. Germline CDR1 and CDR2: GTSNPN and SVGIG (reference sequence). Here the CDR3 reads CACSPSGHLPIYF. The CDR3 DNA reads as TGTGCCTGCTCACCGTCGGGACACCTACCCATATATTTT.

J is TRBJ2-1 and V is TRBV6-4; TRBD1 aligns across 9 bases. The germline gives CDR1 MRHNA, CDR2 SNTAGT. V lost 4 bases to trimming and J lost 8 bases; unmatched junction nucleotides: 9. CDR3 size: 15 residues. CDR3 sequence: CASSVGTGTFHEQFF. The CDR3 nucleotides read TGTGCCAGCAGTGTAGGGACAGGGACTTTTCATGAGCAGTTCTTC.

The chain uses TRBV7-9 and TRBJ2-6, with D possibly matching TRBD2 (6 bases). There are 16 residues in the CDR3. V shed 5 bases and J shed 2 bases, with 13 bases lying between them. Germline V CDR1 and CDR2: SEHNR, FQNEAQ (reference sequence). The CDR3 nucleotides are TGTGCCAGCAGCCCCTGGAGGGTTCCTGGGGCCAACGTCCTGACTTTC. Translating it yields CASSPWRVPGANVLTF.

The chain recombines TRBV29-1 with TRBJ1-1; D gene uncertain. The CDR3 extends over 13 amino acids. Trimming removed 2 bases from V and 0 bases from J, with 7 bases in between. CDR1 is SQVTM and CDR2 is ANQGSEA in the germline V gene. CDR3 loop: CSVEKTLNTEAFF. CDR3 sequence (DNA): TGCAGCGTTGAAAAGACTTTGAACACTGAAGCTTTCTTT.

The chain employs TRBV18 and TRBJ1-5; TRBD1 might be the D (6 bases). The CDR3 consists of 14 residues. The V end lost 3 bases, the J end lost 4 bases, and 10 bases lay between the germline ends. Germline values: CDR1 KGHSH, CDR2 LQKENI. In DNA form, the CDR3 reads TGTGCCAGCTCACCGGGACACGCGAATCAGCCCCAGCATTTT. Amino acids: CASSPGHANQPQHF.